What follows describes a single TCR beta chain. Its antigen is still unknown. The CDR3 spans 16 residues, from the cysteine through the phenylalanine. No DNA is listed. Via the germline V gene, CDR1 is SGHVS and CDR2 FQNEAQ. This entry is derived from a study of T cells expressing NK-cell markers (dated by TCRdb to 2019 to 2021). Study-level background: Three sorted T-cell subsets (CD3+CD56+NKG2C+, CD3+CD56+NKG2C- and CD3+CD56-NKG2C+) from fewer than 10 donors had their TCR beta-chain repertoires profiled. The eight sequenced donors were randomly selected healthy volunteers, three men and five women. Sequencing of the libraries produced 2 x 150 bp reads on Illumina HiSeq 2000/2500, MiSeq or NextSeq. Among the eight sequenced donors, only one was HCMV-seronegative, while the other seven were HCMV-seropositive.

To determine HCMV serostatus, a commercial ELISA kit was used to detect HCMV-specific IgG in serum. Ficoll density gradient centrifugation was used to isolate peripheral blood mononuclear cells from blood. Findings and caveats that apply to the study as a whole: Whether the expanded NKG2C-expressing T cell clones were specific for HCMV antigens was left unclear. Those dominant clonotypes were again the most abundant among CD3+CD56-NKG2C+ cells in a handful of donors, at about 28.3-60.1%. In roughly six donors, the dominant CD3+CD56+NKG2C+ clonotypes ranked among the top 10 CD8+ clonotypes, making up about 1.0-8% of CD8+ T cells.

TCRdb names Illumina HiSeq 2000 as the instrument used. TCR beta cDNA libraries were prepared using 5'RACE template switching, which introduced a universal primer site and unique molecular identifiers. Synthesis of cDNA was primed from the TCR beta constant segment and was followed by two consecutive PCR amplification steps. The study's own analysis went as follows. MIGEC handled demultiplexing of the reads and grouping by UMI, while MiTCR was used to assemble and quantify clonotypes. To exclude erroneous sequences, only TCR cDNA sequences supported by at least two reads were retained. The tcR package was used for downstream repertoire analysis, and clonotypes were matched across fractions by CDR3 nucleotide sequence plus V segment. VDJmatch was used to annotate antigen specificity against VDJdb, with one amino acid substitution in CDR3 allowed. TCRdb reprocessed the reads, and each CDR3 protein sequence is entered once, without DNA. TCRdb assigned the V and J calls; the authors' analysis was not used. This sample's listing comprises 500,000 to 700,000 distinct CDR3 sequences. Of the sample, less than 4.5% is held by the ten largest clones.

The TCR sequence derives from a young man in good health. Donor details come from another sample of the same person, matched by shared clones. Sample: blood T cells: a sorted CD56 or NKG2C T cell subset, CD4+ or CD8+ T cells, or bulk PBMC T cells (not recorded which). The rearrangement joined TRBV7-8 to TRBJ2-1; lacking DNA, the TRBD1 call made by TCRdb goes unchecked. The CDR3 is CASSLAQGTVNNEQFF.